This entry lists 23 T cell receptor beta chains sequenced from one sample in a study of blood T cell repertoires in COVID-19 (TCRdb year 2020). To prepare the library, the immunoSEQ multiplex PCR assay was applied. What TCRdb holds here is the immuneACCESS table cut down to in-frame rearrangements. Part of the clones is not present; checked against another copy, under half of the missing clones reflect an unresolved V gene, and the others are unexplained. This sample has about 50,000 clones in its table, and around 87% of those were observed once. The top ten clonotypes cover under 2.5% of the sample. Sequencing was performed on peripheral blood. These receptors were collected from an elderly woman with COVID-19, enrolled during active disease.

The genes are TRBV10-2 and TRBJ2-2; the D gene is possibly TRBD2 (6 bases). V lost 0 bases, J lost 4 bases, and 18 bases lay in between. From germline, CDR1 is WSHSY and CDR2 SAAADI. This CDR3 has 18 residues. The CDR3 DNA reads as TGCGCCAGCAGTGAGTCGGGACGGGCGGGGAAGGGCACCGGGGAGCTGTTTTTT. It translates to CASSESGRAGKGTGELFF.

The count of this clone is one. V and J are TRBV5-1 and TRBJ1-3, with D perhaps matching TRBD1 (6 bases). The CDR3 length is 16 residues. Per the germline V gene, CDR1 is SGHRS and CDR2 is YFSETQ. Between the trimmed V and J ends, which lost 3 bases and 8 bases, there was a span of 21 bases. Here the CDR3 reads CASSSNPQGSQDTIYF. In nucleotides, the CDR3 is TGCGCCAGCAGCTCCAATCCGCAGGGGAGCCAGGACACCATATATTTT.

V usage is TRBV3-1 (or the pseudogene TRBV3-2) and J usage is TRBJ1-2; 10 positions agree with TRBD1. The CDR3 consists of 17 residues. Trimming removed 4 bases from V and 4 bases from J; junction bases left unmatched: 12. The germline V gene has CDR1 LGHDT and CDR2 YNNKEL (reference sequence). As DNA, the CDR3 is TGTGCCAGCAGCCTTCTCGTAGCGGGACAGGGGATCTATGGCTACACCTTC. Translated, it gives CASSLLVAGQGIYGYTF.

This rearrangement joins TRBV7-9 to TRBJ1-1; TRBD1 agrees at 8 bases. The V gene's germline CDR1 is SEHNR and CDR2 FQNEAQ (reference sequence). V lost 5 bases and J lost 2; bases outside the gene matches: 7. The CDR3 is made up of 15 amino acids. CDR3 coding DNA: TGTGCCAGCAGCCTCCTTGGACAGGGAAACACTGAAGCTTTCTTT. This sequence encodes CASSLLGQGNTEAFF.

The genes are TRBV6-8 and TRBJ2-5; TRBD1 aligns across 9 bases. CDR3 length: 15 residues. Germline trimming cut 6 bases from V and 5 bases from J; bases unmatched to any gene: 10. Germline loops: CDR1 MNHGY, CDR2 SAAAGT. The chain's CDR3 is CASSRDRVRRETQYF. The CDR3 nucleotides are TGTGCCAGCAGCCGGGACAGGGTAAGGAGGGAGACCCAGTACTTC.

This clone was seen more than once but under ten times. This chain links TRBV5-4 with TRBJ1-2, with D hard to call. CDR1 is SGHNT, CDR2 YYREEE, per germline (reference sequence). The CDR3 totals 12 residues. V shed 4 bases and J shed 4 bases, with 8 bases lying between them. This CDR3 reads CASSDRGYGYTF. CDR3 sequence (DNA): TGTGCCAGCAGCGACCGGGGCTATGGCTACACCTTC.

This sequence joins TRBV23-1 and TRBJ1-1; TRBD1 might be the D (5 bases). TRBV23-1 is sorted into the ORF group, with uncertain function. Trimming removed 2 bases from V and 6 bases from J, with 16 bases in between. This CDR3 has 15 amino acids. The CDR3 DNA sequence: TGCGCCAGCAGTCAAAATTCTACAGGCAGTCCTGAAGCTTTCTTT. It codes for CASSQNSTGSPEAFF.

V gene TRBV7-2 combines with J gene TRBJ2-1; TRBD2 agrees at 7 bases. Germline CDR1 is SGHTA and CDR2 is FQGNSA. This CDR3 has 16 amino acids. The ends lost 1 base at V and 5 bases at J; junction bases unmatched: 8. CDR3 sequence (DNA): TGTGCCAGCAGCTTAGGTCCGGCTAGCGGTCACAATGAGCAGTTCTTC. This gives the protein CASSLGPASGHNEQFF.

This clone was seen more than once but under ten times. The genes are TRBV6-5 and TRBJ1-3, with D perhaps TRBD1 (5 bases). The germline CDR1 and CDR2 sequences are MNHEY and SVGAGI. V lost 7 bases, J lost 0 bases, and 13 bases lay in between. This CDR3 comprises 15 residues. CDR3 bases: TGTGCCAGCACAGGGCAGCCCCTCTCTGGAAACACCATATATTTT. Amino acids: CASTGQPLSGNTIYF.

This clone was seen more than once but under ten times. This chain's CDR3 is CATSTRQSGVSYTF. DNA of the CDR3: TGTGCCACCAGCACCCGACAGAGTGGGGTTAGCTACACCTTC. The gene calls are TRBV15 and TRBJ1-2, with a tentative D call TRBD1 (5 bases). CDR1 is LNHNV and CDR2 is YYDKDF in the germline V gene (reference sequence). Trimming pared 4 bases from V and 9 bases from J, leaving 18 bases between. The CDR3 extends over 14 amino acids.

About this clone: Sequence at one end of the junction differs from germline and may be a read error. V and J are TRBV7-2 and TRBJ2-3; 7 positions agree with TRBD2. The CDR3 consists of 16 residues. The germline gives CDR1 SGHTA, CDR2 FQGNSA. The CDR3 is CASSLGSGVGADTQYF. The CDR3 nucleotides read TGTGCCAGCAGTTTAGGGAGCGGGGTGGGTGCAGATACGCAGTATTTT.

This clone was seen just once. The chain uses TRBV6-5 and TRBJ1-5; D not resolved. Germline values: CDR1 MNHEY, CDR2 SVGAGI. The CDR3 length is 13 residues. V lost 6 bases and J lost 0, with 6 bases in between. CDR3 in DNA: TGTGCCAGCAGCAGGAATAGCAATCAGCCCCAGCATTTT. Translation: CASSRNSNQPQHF.

The chain has TRBV18 and TRBJ2-1, with D maybe TRBD1 (6 bases). This CDR3 comprises 16 residues. V shed 4 bases and J shed 2 bases, with 15 bases lying between them. Germline assignment: CDR1 KGHSH and CDR2 LQKENI. In DNA, the CDR3 is TGTGCCAGCTCACTTACACAGGGAAGACCCTACAATGAGCAGTTCTTC. Its protein is CASSLTQGRPYNEQFF.

This chain connects TRBV9 to TRBJ1-1, with 7 bases fitting TRBD1. The length of the CDR3 is 15 residues. The V and J ends lost 3 bases and 1 base, in that order; junction bases with no gene match: 6. Germline-derived CDR1 and CDR2 are SGDLS and YYNGEE. CDR3 sequence (DNA): TGTGCCAGCAGCGCTGCAAGGACAGGGAACACTGAAGCTTTCTTT. It encodes CASSAARTGNTEAFF.

The chain couples TRBV11-2 to TRBJ2-7, with 7 bases lining up with TRBD2. The V segment lost 4 bases and the J segment 4 bases; nucleotides outside the gene matches: 19. Germline assignment: CDR1 SGHAT and CDR2 FQNNGV. The CDR3 sequence is 18 residues long. The CDR3 loop is CASSSNYNSWGGYYEQYF. The DNA of the CDR3 is TGTGCCAGCAGCTCAAATTACAATAGTTGGGGGGGTTATTACGAGCAGTACTTC.

The chain has TRBV5-1 and TRBJ2-1; 8 positions match TRBD2. Germline V lookup: CDR1 SGHRS, CDR2 YFSETQ. The CDR3 sequence is 14 residues long. V trimming: 1 base; J trimming: 4 bases; junction bases outside the gene matches: 1. The CDR3 sequence is CASSLRGGYNEQFF. For the CDR3, the DNA is TGCGCCAGCAGCTTGCGGGGGGGTTACAATGAGCAGTTCTTC.

V is TRBV10-3 and J is TRBJ1-2, with 7 bases fitting TRBD1. The CDR3 runs 15 residues. The V gene end was trimmed by 6 bases and the J gene end by 5 bases; junction bases not matched to a gene: 12. In germline, CDR1 is ENHRY, CDR2 SYGVKD. CDR3 in DNA: TGTGCCATCAGCGTTATCTCCAGGGGGGCATATGGCTACACCTTC. Protein sequence: CAISVISRGAYGYTF.

This clone turned up a few times. The chain uses TRBV3-1 (or the pseudogene TRBV3-2) and TRBJ1-2; 7 bases align to TRBD1. Germline trimming cut 9 bases from V and 8 bases from J; bases unmatched to any gene: 6. Germline values: CDR1 LGHDT, CDR2 YNNKEL (reference sequence). This CDR3 region has 11 residues. CDR3 sequence reads: CASSTGRGYTF. The CDR3 bases are TGTGCCAGTTCGACAGGGCGAGGCTACACCTTC.

The rearrangement links TRBV24-1 to TRBJ1-2, with TRBD1 identical over 12 bases. The V segment lost 2 bases and the J segment 7 bases; nucleotides outside the gene matches: 7. Germline V gene sequence: CDR1 KGHDR, CDR2 SFDVKD. There are 16 residues in the CDR3. The CDR3 DNA is TGTGCCACCAGTGATTCCCGGGGACAGGGGGCATTTGGCTACACCTTC. It is translated as CATSDSRGQGAFGYTF.

This clone was seen a few times. This chain connects TRBV18 to TRBJ1-2; D might be TRBD1 (6 bases). CDR3 length: 13 residues. Between the trimmed V and J ends, which lost 2 bases and 8 bases, there was a span of 12 bases. Per the germline V gene, CDR1 is KGHSH and CDR2 is LQKENI. In nucleotides, the CDR3 is TGTGCCAGCTCACCAGCAGGGGTGGAAGGCTACACCTTC. Translation: CASSPAGVEGYTF. Complete variable domain (other parts from reference TRBV18 and TRBJ1-2): NAGVMQNPRHLVRRRGQEARLRCSPMKGHSHVYWYRQLPEEGLKFMVYLQKENIIDESGMPKERFSAEFPKEGPSILRIQQVVRGDSAAYFCASSPAGVEGYTFGSGTRLTVV.

For the CDR3, the DNA is TGCGCCAGCAGCTTGGAAGCCGGGATCGGAACAGATACGCAGTATTTT. Its protein product is CASSLEAGIGTDTQYF. This chain joins TRBV5-1 and TRBJ2-3; a weak D match, TRBD2 (5 bases). Germline CDR1 and CDR2: SGHRS and YFSETQ. V was trimmed by 0 bases and J by 3 bases, leaving 14 bases between them. This CDR3 contains 16 residues.

The V gene is TRBV2, the J gene TRBJ2-7; 8 bases map to TRBD1. Germline CDR1 is SNHLY and CDR2 is FYNNEI. The CDR3 covers 15 residues. The V gene end was trimmed by 1 base and the J gene end by 2 bases; junction bases not matched to a gene: 4. The DNA of the CDR3 is TGTGCCAGCAGTGAAGGGGGCAGGGGGCCCTACGAGCAGTACTTC. It codes for CASSEGGRGPYEQYF.

V gene TRBV11-2 combines with J gene TRBJ2-1; TRBD1 matches at 10 bases. The V gene end was trimmed by 2 bases and the J gene end by 7 bases; junction bases not matched to a gene: 11. CDR3 size: 17 residues. Germline CDR1 reads SGHAT; CDR2 reads FQNNGV. Here the CDR3 DNA reads TGTGCCAGCAGCTTACTAAGGACAGGGGGATTTTGGAATGAGCAGTTCTTC. Its protein is CASSLLRTGGFWNEQFF.